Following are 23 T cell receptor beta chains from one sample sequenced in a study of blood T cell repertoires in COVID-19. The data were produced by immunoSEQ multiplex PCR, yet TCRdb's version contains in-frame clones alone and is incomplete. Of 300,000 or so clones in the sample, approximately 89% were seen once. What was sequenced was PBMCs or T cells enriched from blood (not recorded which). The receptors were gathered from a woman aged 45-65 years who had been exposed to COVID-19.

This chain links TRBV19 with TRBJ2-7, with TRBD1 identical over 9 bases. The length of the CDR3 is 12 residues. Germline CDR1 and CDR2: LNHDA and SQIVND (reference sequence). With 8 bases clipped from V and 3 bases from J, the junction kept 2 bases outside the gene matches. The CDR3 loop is CASGGQGYEQYF. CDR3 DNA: TGTGCCAGTGGGGGACAGGGCTACGAGCAGTACTTC. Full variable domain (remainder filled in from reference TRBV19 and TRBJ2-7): DGGITQSPKYLFRKEGQNVTLSCEQNLNHDAMYWYRQDPGQGLRLIYYSQIVNDFQKGDIAEGYSVSREKKESFPLTVTSAQKNPTAFYLCASGGQGYEQYFGPGTRLTVT.

Here the CDR3 reads CASSLGQGGNTGELFF. CDR3 nucleotides: TGTGCCAGCAGCTTAGGCCAGGGGGGAAACACCGGGGAGCTGTTTTTT. The rearrangement uses TRBV13 and TRBJ2-2; TRBD1 might be the D (7 bases). Trimming left V 0 bases short and J 2 bases short, with 10 bases between. Germline V lookup: CDR1 PRHDT, CDR2 FYEKMQ (reference sequence). The CDR3 has 16 amino acids.

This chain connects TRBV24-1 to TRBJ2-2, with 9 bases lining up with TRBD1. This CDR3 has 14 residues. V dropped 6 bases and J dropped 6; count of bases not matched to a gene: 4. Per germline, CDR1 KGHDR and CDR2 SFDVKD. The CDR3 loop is CATSSQGAAGELFF. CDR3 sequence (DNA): TGTGCCACCAGTTCACAGGGGGCGGCCGGGGAGCTGTTTTTT.

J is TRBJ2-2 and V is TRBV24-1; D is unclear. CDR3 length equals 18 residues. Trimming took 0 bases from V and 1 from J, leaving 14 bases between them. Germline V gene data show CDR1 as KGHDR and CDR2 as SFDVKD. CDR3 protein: CATSDLSFRPRNTGELFF. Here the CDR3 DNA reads TGTGCCACCAGTGATTTGTCGTTTCGACCTAGGAACACCGGGGAGCTGTTTTTT.

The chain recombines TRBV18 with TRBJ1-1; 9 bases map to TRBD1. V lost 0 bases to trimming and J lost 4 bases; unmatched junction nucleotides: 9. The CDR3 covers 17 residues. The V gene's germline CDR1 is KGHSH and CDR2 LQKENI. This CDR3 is CASSPPGQGFSGTEAFF. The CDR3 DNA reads TGTGCCAGCTCACCACCGGGACAGGGTTTCAGTGGCACTGAAGCTTTCTTT.

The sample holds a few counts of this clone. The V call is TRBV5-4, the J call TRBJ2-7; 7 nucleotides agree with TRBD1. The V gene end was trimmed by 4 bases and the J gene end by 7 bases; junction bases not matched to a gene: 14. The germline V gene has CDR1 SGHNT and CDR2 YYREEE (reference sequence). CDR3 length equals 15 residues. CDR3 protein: CASSQDLQGSGEQYF. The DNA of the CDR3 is TGTGCCAGCAGCCAGGACCTACAGGGGTCGGGAGAGCAGTACTTC.

The CDR3: CASSIGGANTEAFF. In DNA, the CDR3 is TGTGCCAGTAGTATAGGCGGGGCAAACACTGAAGCTTTCTTT. This rearrangement joins TRBV19 to TRBJ1-1; possible D gene TRBD1, 5 bases. Germline CDR1 is LNHDA and CDR2 is SQIVND (reference sequence). V lost 1 base and J lost 2, with 8 bases in between. This CDR3 comprises 14 residues.

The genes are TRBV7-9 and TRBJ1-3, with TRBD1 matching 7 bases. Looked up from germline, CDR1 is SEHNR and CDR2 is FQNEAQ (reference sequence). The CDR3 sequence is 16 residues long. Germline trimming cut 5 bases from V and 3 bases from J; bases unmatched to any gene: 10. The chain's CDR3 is CASSPPLTGYGNTIYF. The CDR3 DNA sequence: TGTGCCAGCAGCCCCCCTCTGACAGGGTATGGAAACACCATATATTTT.

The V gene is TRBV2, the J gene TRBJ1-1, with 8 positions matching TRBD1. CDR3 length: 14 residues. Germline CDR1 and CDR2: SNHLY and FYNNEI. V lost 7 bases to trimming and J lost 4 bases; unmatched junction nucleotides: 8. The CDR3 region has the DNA TGTGCCAGCACTAAAGAACAGGGGGGCACTGAAGCTTTCTTT. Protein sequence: CASTKEQGGTEAFF.

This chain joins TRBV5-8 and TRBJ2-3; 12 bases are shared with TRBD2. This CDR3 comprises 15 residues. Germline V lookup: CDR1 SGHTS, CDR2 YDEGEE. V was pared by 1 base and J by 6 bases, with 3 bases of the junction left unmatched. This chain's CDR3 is CASSLLAGGPDTQYF. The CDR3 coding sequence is TGTGCCAGCAGCTTGCTAGCGGGGGGGCCGGATACGCAGTATTTT. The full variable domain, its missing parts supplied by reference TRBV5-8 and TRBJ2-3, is EAGVTQSPTHLIKTRGQQATLRCSPISGHTSVYWYQQALGLGLQFLLWYDEGEERNRGNFPPRFSGRQFPNYSSELNVNALELEDSALYLCASSLLAGGPDTQYFGPGTRLTVL.

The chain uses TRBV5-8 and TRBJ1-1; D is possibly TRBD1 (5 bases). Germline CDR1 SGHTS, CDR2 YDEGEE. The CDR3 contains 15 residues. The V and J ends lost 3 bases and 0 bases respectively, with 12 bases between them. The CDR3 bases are TGTGCCAGCAGCTCTGGGGTGGGGCTGAACACTGAAGCTTTCTTT. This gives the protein CASSSGVGLNTEAFF.

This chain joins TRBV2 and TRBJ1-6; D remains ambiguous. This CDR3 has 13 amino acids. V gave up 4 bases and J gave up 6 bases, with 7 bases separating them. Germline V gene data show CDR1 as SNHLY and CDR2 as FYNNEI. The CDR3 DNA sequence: TGTGCCAGCAGTGGGGCCGGTAATTCACCCCTCCACTTT. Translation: CASSGAGNSPLHF.

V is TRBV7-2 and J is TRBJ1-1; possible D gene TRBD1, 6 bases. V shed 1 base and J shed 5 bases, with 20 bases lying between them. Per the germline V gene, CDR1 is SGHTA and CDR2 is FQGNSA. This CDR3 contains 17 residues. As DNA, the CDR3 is TGTGCCAGCAGCTTAGATTATGCGGGGGCAGGGAAGACTGAAGCTTTCTTT. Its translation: CASSLDYAGAGKTEAFF.

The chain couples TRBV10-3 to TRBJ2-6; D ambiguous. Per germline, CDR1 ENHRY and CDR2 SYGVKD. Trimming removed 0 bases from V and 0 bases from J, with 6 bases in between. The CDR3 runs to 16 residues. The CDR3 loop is CAISESAGSGANVLTF. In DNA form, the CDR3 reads TGTGCCATCAGTGAGTCGGCAGGCTCTGGGGCCAACGTCCTGACTTTC.

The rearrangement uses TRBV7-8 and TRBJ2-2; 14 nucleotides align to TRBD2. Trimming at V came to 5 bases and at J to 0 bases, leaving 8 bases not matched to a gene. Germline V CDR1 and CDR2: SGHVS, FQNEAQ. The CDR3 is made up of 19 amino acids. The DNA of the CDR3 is TGTGCCAGCAGCCCGCGGACTAGCGGGGGGACCGCGAACACCGGGGAGCTGTTTTTT. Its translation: CASSPRTSGGTANTGELFF.

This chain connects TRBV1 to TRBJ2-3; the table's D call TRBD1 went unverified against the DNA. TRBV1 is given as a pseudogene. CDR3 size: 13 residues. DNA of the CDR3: TGCACCAGCAGCGTCTACCGGGACAGTAGGCAGTATTTT. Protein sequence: CTSSVYRDSRQYF.

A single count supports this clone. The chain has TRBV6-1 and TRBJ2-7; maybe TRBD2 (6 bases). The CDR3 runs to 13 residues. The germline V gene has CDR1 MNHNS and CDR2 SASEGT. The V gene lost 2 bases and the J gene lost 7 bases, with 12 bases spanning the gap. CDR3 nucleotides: TGTGCCAGCAGTGAACAGGCCCGGGGGGAGCAGTACTTC. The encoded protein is CASSEQARGEQYF.

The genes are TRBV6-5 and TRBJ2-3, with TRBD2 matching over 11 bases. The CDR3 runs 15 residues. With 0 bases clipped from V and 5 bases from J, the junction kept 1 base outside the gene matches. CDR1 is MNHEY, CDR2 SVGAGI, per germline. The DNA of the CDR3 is TGTGCCAGCAGTTACTCCCTAGCGGGGGGAGATACGCAGTATTTT. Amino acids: CASSYSLAGGDTQYF.

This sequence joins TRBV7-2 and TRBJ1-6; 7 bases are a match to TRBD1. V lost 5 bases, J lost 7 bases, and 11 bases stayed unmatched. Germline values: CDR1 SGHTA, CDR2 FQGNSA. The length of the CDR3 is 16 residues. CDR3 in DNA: TGTGCCAGCAGCGAGACAGGGCACCTAATGAATTCACCCCTCCACTTT. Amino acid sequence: CASSETGHLMNSPLHF.

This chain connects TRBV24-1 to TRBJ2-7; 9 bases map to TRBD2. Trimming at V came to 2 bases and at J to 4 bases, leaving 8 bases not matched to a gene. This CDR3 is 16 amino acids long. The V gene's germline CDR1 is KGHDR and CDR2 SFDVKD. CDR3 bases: TGTGCCACCAGTGATTCCTCGACTAGCGGCCGATACGAGCAGTACTTC. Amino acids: CATSDSSTSGRYEQYF.

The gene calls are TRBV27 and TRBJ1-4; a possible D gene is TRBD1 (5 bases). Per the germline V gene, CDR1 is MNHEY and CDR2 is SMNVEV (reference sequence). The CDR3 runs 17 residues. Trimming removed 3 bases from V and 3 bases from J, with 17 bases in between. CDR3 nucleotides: TGTGCCAGCAGTTTCAGACAGTTTCCAACTTCTAATGAAAAACTGTTTTTT. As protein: CASSFRQFPTSNEKLFF.

CDR3 nucleotides: TGCGCCAGCACCCGGACAGGGAACACTGAAGCTTTCTTT. It codes for CASTRTGNTEAFF. The chain uses TRBV4-1 and TRBJ1-1, with TRBD1 matching 7 bases. The trim removed 7 bases at V and 1 base at J, leaving 3 bases unmatched. Germline CDR1 MGHRA, CDR2 YSYEKL. The CDR3 runs 13 residues.

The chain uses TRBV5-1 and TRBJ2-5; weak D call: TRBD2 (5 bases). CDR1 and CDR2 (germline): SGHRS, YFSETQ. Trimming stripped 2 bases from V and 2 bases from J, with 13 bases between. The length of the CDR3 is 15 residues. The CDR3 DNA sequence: TGCGCCAGCAGCTTCCTCCTAGCCAGTCAAGAGACCCAGTACTTC. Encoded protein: CASSFLLASQETQYF.